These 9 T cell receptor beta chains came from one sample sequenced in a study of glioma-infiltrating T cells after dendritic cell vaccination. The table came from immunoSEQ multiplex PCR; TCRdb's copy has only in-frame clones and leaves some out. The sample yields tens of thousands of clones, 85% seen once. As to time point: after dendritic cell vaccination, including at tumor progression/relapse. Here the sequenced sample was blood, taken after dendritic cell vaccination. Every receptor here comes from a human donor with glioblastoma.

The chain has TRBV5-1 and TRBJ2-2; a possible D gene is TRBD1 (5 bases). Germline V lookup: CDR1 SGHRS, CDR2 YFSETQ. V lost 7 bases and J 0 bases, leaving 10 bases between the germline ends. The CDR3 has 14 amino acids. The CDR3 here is CASVEGANTGELFF. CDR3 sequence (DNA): TGCGCCAGCGTCGAAGGGGCGAACACCGGGGAGCTGTTTTTT.

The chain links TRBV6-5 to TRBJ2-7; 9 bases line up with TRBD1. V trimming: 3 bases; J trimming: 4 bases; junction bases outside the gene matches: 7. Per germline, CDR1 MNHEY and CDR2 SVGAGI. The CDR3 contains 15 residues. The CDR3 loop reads CASSYSQGAQYEQYF. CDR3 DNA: TGTGCCAGCAGTTATTCACAGGGGGCGCAATACGAGCAGTACTTC.

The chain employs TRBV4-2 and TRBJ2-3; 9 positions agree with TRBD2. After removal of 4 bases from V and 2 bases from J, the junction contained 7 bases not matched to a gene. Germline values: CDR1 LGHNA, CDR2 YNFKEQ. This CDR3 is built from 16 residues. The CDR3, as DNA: TGTGCCAGCAGCCTCCTGCGGGGGGGCGACACAGATACGCAGTATTTT. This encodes CASSLLRGGDTDTQYF.

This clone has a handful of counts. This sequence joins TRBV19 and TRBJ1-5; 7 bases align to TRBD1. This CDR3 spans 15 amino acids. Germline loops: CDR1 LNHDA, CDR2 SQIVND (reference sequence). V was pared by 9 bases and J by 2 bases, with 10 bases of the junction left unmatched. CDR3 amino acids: CASLDRVRGNQPQHF. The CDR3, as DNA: TGTGCCAGCCTTGACAGGGTTCGTGGCAATCAGCCCCAGCATTTT.

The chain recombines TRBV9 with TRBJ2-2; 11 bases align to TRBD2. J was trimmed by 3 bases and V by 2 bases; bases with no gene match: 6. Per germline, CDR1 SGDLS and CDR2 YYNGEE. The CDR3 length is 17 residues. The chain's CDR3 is CASSVTTSGAYTGELFF. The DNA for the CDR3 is TGTGCCAGCAGCGTCACGACTAGCGGGGCCTACACCGGGGAGCTGTTTTTT.

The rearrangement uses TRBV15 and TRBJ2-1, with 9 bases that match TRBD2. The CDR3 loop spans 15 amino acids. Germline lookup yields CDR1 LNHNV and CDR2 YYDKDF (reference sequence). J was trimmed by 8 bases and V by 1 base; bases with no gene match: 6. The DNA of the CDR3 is TGTGCCACCAGCAGAGTAGCGGGAGCGTTGGATGAGCAGTTCTTC. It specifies CATSRVAGALDEQFF.

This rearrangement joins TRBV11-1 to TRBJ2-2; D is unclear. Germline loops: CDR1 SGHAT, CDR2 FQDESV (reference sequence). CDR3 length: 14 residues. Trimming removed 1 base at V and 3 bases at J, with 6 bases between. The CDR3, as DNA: TGTGCCAGCAGCTTAGGGCCGTACACCGGGGAGCTGTTTTTT. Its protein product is CASSLGPYTGELFF.

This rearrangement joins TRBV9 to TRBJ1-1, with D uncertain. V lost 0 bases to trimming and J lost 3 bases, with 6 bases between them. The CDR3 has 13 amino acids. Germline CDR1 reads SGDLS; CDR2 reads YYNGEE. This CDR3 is CASSVAGYTEAFF. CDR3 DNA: TGTGCCAGCAGCGTAGCGGGGTACACTGAAGCTTTCTTT. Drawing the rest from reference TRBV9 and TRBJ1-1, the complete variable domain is DSGVTQTPKHLITATGQRVTLRCSPRSGDLSVYWYQQSLDQGLQFLIQYYNGEERAKGNILERFSAQQFPDLHSELNLSSLELGDSALYFCASSVAGYTEAFFGQGTRLTVV.

The CDR3 region is CASSSSGISNEQFF. In nucleotides, the CDR3 is TGTGCCAGCAGTTCTAGCGGGATATCGAACGAGCAGTTCTTC. The rearrangement uses TRBV27 and TRBJ2-1, with 9 bases lining up with TRBD2. The germline V gene encodes CDR1 MNHEY and CDR2 SMNVEV (reference sequence). CDR3 length: 14 residues. V was clipped by 4 bases and J by 10 bases; unmatched bases: 8.